The 21 T cell receptor beta chains listed next were all sequenced from one sample in a study of T-cell reconstitution after alpha-beta-depleted transplantation in children. Unique molecular identifiers were built into the TCRbeta library. TCRdb re-derived calls from the PCR reads in MiXCR, one entry per CDR3 protein. The repertoire holds roughly 500,000 distinct CDR3 sequences, approximately 13% seen once, with about 5.4% in the top ten. Sequences were derived from PBMCs from the stem cell graft donor, sampled from the stem cell graft. All receptors derive from a human donor who donated a stem cell graft to a child with combined immunodeficiency.

The chain employs TRBV11-2 and TRBJ2-2, with 8 bases lining up with TRBD2. V was clipped by 5 bases and J by 6 bases; unmatched bases: 20. The CDR3 extends over 19 amino acids. Germline-derived CDR1 and CDR2 are SGHAT and FQNNGV. CDR3 DNA sequence: TGTGCCAGCAGCCCGAGCGGGGGAGGCGACGGACCCCGCCCCGGGGAGCTGTTTTTT. Translation: CASSPSGGGDGPRPGELFF.

At least ten counts were recorded for this clonotype. Here the CDR3 reads CASSYPDSGAAGDTQYF. CDR3 coding DNA: TGCGCCAGCAGCTATCCTGATAGCGGGGCTGCAGGAGATACGCAGTATTTT. The chain carries TRBV5-1 and TRBJ2-3; 8 bases are shared with TRBD2. Germline V CDR1 and CDR2: SGHRS, YFSETQ. Trimming cost V 3 bases and J 5 bases; bases outside gene matches: 14. The CDR3 is 17 amino acids. Supplemented by reference TRBV5-1 and TRBJ2-3, the full variable domain reads KAGVTQTPRYLIKTRGQQVTLSCSPISGHRSVSWYQQTPGQGLQFLFEYFSETQRNKGNFPGRFSGRQFSNSRSEMNVSTLELGDSALYLCASSYPDSGAAGDTQYFGPGTRLTVL.

The table lists this clonotype with a few counts. This chain connects TRBV7-3 to TRBJ2-1; TRBD2 matches 10 bases. V lost 5 bases to trimming and J lost 2 bases; unmatched junction nucleotides: 3. In germline, CDR1 is SGHTA, CDR2 FQGTGA. The CDR3 is made up of 15 amino acids. DNA of the CDR3: TGTGCCAGCAGCGCGACTAGCGGGCCCTACAATGAGCAGTTCTTC. Its protein is CASSATSGPYNEQFF. The variable domain in full, completed from reference TRBV7-3 and TRBJ2-1, reads GAGVSQTPSNKVTEKGKYVELRCDPISGHTALYWYRQSLGQGPEFLIYFQGTGAADDSGLPNDRFFAVRPEGSVSTLKIQRTERGDSAVYLCASSATSGPYNEQFFGPGTRLTVL.

In regard to this clonotype: At one end the junction does not follow the germline gene, possibly because of a read error. The chain combines TRBV10-3 with TRBJ1-1; D is ambiguous. CDR3 size: 11 residues. The V gene's germline CDR1 is ENHRY and CDR2 SYGVKD. The CDR3 DNA reads as TGTGCCATCAGTGATATGGATTTTCAGAGCTTT. Its translation is CAISDMDFQSF.

This clonotype was counted once. J is TRBJ2-1 and V is TRBV24-1; possibly TRBD1 or TRBD2 for D (6 bases each). Trimming pared 3 bases from V and 9 bases from J, leaving 29 bases between. The CDR3 is made up of 19 amino acids. The germline CDR1 and CDR2 sequences are KGHDR and SFDVKD. The DNA for the CDR3 is TGTGCCACCAGTGATCGGAGCCCCCAAGGGGGGCGGTTTTTTACTGAGCAGTTCTTC. This translates into CATSDRSPQGGRFFTEQFF.

This clonotype was found a few times. The chain is built from TRBV5-5 and TRBJ2-4; 8 bases are a match to TRBD2. Trimming cost V 3 bases and J 10 bases; bases outside gene matches: 6. This CDR3 has 13 amino acids. Looked up from germline, CDR1 is SGHKS and CDR2 is YYEKEE (reference sequence). CDR3 amino acids: CASSYGLAEIQYF. CDR3 DNA sequence: TGTGCCAGCAGCTACGGACTAGCTGAGATTCAGTACTTC.

There are a few counts of this clonotype. This chain connects TRBV28 to TRBJ2-1; TRBD1 matches 8 bases. V lost 6 bases and J lost 1; bases outside the gene matches: 11. Germline values: CDR1 MDHEN, CDR2 SYDVKM. This CDR3 is built from 17 residues. CDR3 in DNA: TGTGCCAGCAGCCCGAGACAGGGGAGAGAATCCTACAATGAGCAGTTCTTC. Protein sequence: CASSPRQGRESYNEQFF.

This clonotype was observed at least ten times. The V call is TRBV6-1, the J call TRBJ2-1; no definite D call. CDR1 and CDR2 (germline): MNHNS, SASEGT. V lost 7 bases to trimming and J lost 4 bases, with 11 bases between them. This CDR3 has 13 amino acids. The CDR3 DNA is TGTGCCAGCACAAGGTACACATACAATGAGCAGTTCTTC. This translates into CASTRYTYNEQFF.

The DNA of the CDR3 is TGTGCCAGCAGCGTAGACCCAGGTCAGGTCTACGAGCAGTACTTC. Protein sequence: CASSVDPGQVYEQYF. The chain links TRBV9 to TRBJ2-7; D is uncertain. Between the trimmed V and J ends, which lost 0 bases and 3 bases, there was a span of 13 bases. Germline CDR1 is SGDLS and CDR2 is YYNGEE. The CDR3 runs to 15 residues.

This clonotype came up many times. The CDR3 sequence: CSVALPGNTIYF. The DNA of the CDR3 is TGCAGCGTTGCCCTACCTGGAAACACCATATATTTT. The chain is built from TRBV29-1 and TRBJ1-3; no firm D call. V was pared by 4 bases and J by 2 bases, with 6 bases between. The CDR3 length is 12 residues. From germline, CDR1 is SQVTM and CDR2 ANQGSEA.

The chain combines TRBV29-1 with TRBJ2-1; 10 bases align to TRBD1. V gave up 4 bases and J gave up 7 bases; unmatched junction bases: 10. Germline V gene lookup returns CDR1 SQVTM and CDR2 ANQGSEA. There are 15 residues in the CDR3. This CDR3 is CSVGIRGQGRNEQFF. The CDR3, as DNA: TGCAGCGTTGGGATTAGGGGACAGGGGAGGAATGAGCAGTTCTTC.

This clonotype was counted many times. The chain couples TRBV27 to TRBJ1-1; D is possibly TRBD1 (5 bases). V was cut by 3 bases and J by 4 bases, with 12 bases left in between. This CDR3 is 14 amino acids long. The germline gives CDR1 MNHEY, CDR2 SMNVEV (reference sequence). In DNA form, the CDR3 reads TGTGCCAGCAGTTTTTGGGGGGGTAGCACTGAAGCTTTCTTT. Its translation: CASSFWGGSTEAFF.

This clonotype was found many times. The chain uses TRBV20-1 and TRBJ2-3; the D is unclear. Germline V gene data show CDR1 as DFQATT and CDR2 as SNEGSKA (reference sequence). Trimming took off 3 bases at V and 9 bases at J, with 7 bases between the two ends. This CDR3 is 10 amino acids long. CDR3 in DNA: TGCAGTGCTAGTTTTGGGACGCAGTATTTT. Protein sequence: CSASFGTQYF.

This clonotype was recorded many times. V is TRBV7-3 and J is TRBJ2-7; the D gene is possibly TRBD1 (6 bases). CDR3 size: 13 residues. Deletions cut 9 bases from V and 3 bases from J, with 15 bases between. Looked up from germline, CDR1 is SGHTA and CDR2 is FQGTGA. CDR3 DNA sequence: TGTGCCAGTAGCCAGGGACAAGTCTACGAGCAGTACTTC. Translation: CASSQGQVYEQYF.

The chain couples TRBV12-3 or TRBV12-4 to TRBJ2-7; TRBD1 is a possible D gene (6 bases). The CDR3 runs 14 residues. With 3 bases removed from V and 5 bases from J, the gap between germline ends came to 14 bases. CDR3 DNA: TGTGCCAGCAGTTTTGCCGGGACACCGGACGAGCAGTACTTC. This codes for CASSFAGTPDEQYF.

This chain joins TRBV11-3 and TRBJ1-4, with D unclear. The CDR3 has 12 residues. Germline CDR1 is SGHNT and CDR2 is YENEEA. Trimming shortened V by 2 bases and J by 7 bases, and 5 bases separated the two germline ends. CDR3 region: CASSLKAEKLFF. CDR3 bases: TGTGCCAGCAGCTTAAAAGCTGAAAAACTGTTTTTT.

The rearrangement uses TRBV5-1 and TRBJ1-1; no clear D gene. CDR3 length: 14 residues. Trimming cost V 0 bases and J 1 base, with 7 bases left between them. Germline CDR1 reads SGHRS; CDR2 reads YFSETQ. In nucleotides, the CDR3 is TGCGCCAGCAGCTTGGCCGCCGGGAACACTGAAGCTTTCTTT. This codes for CASSLAAGNTEAFF.

This clonotype was seen repeatedly, ten times or more. This CDR3 is CASSLHRDGYEQYF. For the CDR3, the DNA is TGTGCCAGCAGTTTACACAGGGATGGGTACGAGCAGTACTTC. The chain has TRBV12-3 or TRBV12-4 and TRBJ2-7, with a tentative D call TRBD1 (6 bases). The CDR3 loop spans 14 amino acids. The V gene lost 2 bases and the J gene lost 4 bases, with 12 bases spanning the gap.

There are a few counts of this clonotype. The chain carries TRBV27 and TRBJ1-5; no clear D gene. This CDR3 is built from 14 residues. The germline gives CDR1 MNHEY, CDR2 SMNVEV (reference sequence). The V gene lost 2 bases and the J gene lost 2 bases, with 7 bases spanning the gap. CDR3 sequence reads: CASSLNRGNQPQHF. The CDR3 nucleotides read TGTGCCAGCAGTTTAAACAGAGGCAATCAGCCCCAGCATTTT.

This clonotype was seen ten or more times. The rearrangement joins TRBV29-1 to TRBJ2-1; D call uncertain. V was clipped by 4 bases and J by 2 bases, with 9 bases between them. CDR3 length: 13 residues. Germline V gene lookup returns CDR1 SQVTM and CDR2 ANQGSEA. This CDR3 is CSVGGQTYNEQFF. The CDR3 nucleotides read TGCAGCGTTGGTGGGCAGACCTACAATGAGCAGTTCTTC.

This clonotype has more than one count but fewer than ten. This chain connects TRBV7-8 to TRBJ2-5, with a possible D match to TRBD2 (6 bases). The CDR3 sequence is 14 residues long. The V end was cut by 2 bases, the J end by 5 bases, with 12 bases between. The germline CDR1 and CDR2 sequences are SGHVS and FQNEAQ. In DNA, the CDR3 is TGTGCCAGCAGCTTAAAGGGAGGCTGGGAGACCCAGTACTTC. Its translation: CASSLKGGWETQYF.